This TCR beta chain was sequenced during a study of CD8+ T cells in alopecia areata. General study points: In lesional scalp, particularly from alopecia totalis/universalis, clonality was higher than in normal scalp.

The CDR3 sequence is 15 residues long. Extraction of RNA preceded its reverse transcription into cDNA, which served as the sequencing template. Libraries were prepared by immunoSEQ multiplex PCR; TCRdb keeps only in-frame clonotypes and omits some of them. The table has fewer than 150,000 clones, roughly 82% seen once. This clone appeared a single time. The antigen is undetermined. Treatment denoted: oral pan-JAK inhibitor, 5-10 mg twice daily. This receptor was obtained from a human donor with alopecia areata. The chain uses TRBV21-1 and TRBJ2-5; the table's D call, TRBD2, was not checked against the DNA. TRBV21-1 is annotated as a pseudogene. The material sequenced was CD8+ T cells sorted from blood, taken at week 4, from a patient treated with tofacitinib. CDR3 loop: CAVIRASGYDAAQYF. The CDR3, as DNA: TGTGCCGTGATCCGAGCTTCGGGGTATGACGCGGCCCAGTACTTC.